This record looks at one T cell receptor beta chain sequence and its context. Antigen unknown. This record belongs to a study of glioma-infiltrating T cells after dendritic cell vaccination. Study details: Patients received autologous tumor lysate-pulsed dendritic cell vaccination between about 2002 and 2013. General study points: Patients with more pretreatment TILs had longer time to progression and survival.

Time point: after dendritic cell vaccination, including at tumor progression/relapse. PBMC sampling occurred before vaccination, two weeks after the third dose, and at progression. The PCR used 60 V beta and 13 J beta primers. Assay: immunoSEQ multiplex PCR; the TCRdb copy retains only in-frame clones and omits some. The sample has about 99,000 clones, around 80% seen once. Trimming removed 4 bases from V and 1 base from J; junction bases left unmatched: 3. Germline CDR1 is WSHSY and CDR2 is SAAADI. This CDR3 contains 14 residues. This receptor was identified in a human donor with glioblastoma. Sequenced material: blood, taken after dendritic cell vaccination. The genes are TRBV10-2 and TRBJ1-1; 7 nucleotides match TRBD1. This CDR3 reads CASSGYRGNTEAFF. The CDR3 DNA reads TGCGCCAGCAGTGGCTACAGGGGGAACACTGAAGCTTTCTTT.